This T cell receptor beta chain came from a study of T cell responses to AZD1222 COVID-19 vaccine. On the study more broadly: Researchers grouped second doses given at about 4 or about 12 weeks into one pool. Study-wide results and limits: Sampled repertoires all dated from after the peak T cell response. Epitopes outside B.1.351 and B.1.1.7 mutated regions reportedly drew nearly half of spike TCRs. Donors in the cohort were predominantly white British and more often female, and clonal diversity was possibly underestimated.

Clones were read by immunoSEQ multiplex PCR, and TCRdb kept only the in-frame ones, dropping some. This sample has some 140,000 clones, with 92% found just once. On this clone: Its antigen is undetermined.

Per germline, CDR1 MRHNA and CDR2 SNTAGT. The CDR3 has 15 residues. Trimming removed 7 bases from V and 0 bases from J, with 15 bases in between. This material consisted of peripheral blood, taken on day 0 of AZD1222 vaccination. The TCR was taken from an adult in good health. The chain combines TRBV6-4 with TRBJ1-1; possibly TRBD1 for D (6 bases). CDR3 residues: CASKKEDSLNTEAFF. The CDR3 bases are TGTGCCAGCAAGAAAGAGGACAGCCTGAACACTGAAGCTTTCTTT.